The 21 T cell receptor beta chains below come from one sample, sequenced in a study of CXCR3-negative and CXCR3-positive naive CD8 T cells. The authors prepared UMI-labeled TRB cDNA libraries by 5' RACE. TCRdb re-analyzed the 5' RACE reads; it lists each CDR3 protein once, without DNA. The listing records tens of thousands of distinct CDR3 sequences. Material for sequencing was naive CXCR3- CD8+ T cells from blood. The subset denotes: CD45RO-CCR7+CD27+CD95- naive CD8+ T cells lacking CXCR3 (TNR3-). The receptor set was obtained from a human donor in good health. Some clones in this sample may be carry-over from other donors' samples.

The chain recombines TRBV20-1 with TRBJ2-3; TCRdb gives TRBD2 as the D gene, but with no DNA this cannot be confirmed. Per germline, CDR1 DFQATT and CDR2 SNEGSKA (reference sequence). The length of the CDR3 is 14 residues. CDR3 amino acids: CSARDLRATDTQYF.

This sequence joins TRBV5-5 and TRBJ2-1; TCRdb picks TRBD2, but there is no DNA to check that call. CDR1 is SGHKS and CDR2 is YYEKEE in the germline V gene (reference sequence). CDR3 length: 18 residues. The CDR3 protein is CASSSGLLAGGTYNEQFF.

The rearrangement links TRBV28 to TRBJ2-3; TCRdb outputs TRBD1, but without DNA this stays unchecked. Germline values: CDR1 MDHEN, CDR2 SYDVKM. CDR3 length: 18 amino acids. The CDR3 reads CASSSGGIGPQGTDTQYF.

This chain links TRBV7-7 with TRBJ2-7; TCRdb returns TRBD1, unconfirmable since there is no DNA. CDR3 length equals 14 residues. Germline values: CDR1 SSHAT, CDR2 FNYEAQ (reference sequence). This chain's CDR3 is CARSPQGGSYEQYF.

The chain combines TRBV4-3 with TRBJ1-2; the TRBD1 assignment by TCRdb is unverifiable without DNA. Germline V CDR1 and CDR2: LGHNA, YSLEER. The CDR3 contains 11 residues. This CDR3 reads CASTHRPGVAF.

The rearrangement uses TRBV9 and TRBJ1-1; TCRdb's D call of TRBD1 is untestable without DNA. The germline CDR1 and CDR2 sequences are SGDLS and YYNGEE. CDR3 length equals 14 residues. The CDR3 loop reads CASSVGGGLTEAFF.

CDR3 sequence: CASSDRRTYEQYF. The rearrangement links TRBV27 to TRBJ2-7. CDR3 length: 13 residues. The germline V gene has CDR1 MNHEY and CDR2 SMNVEV (reference sequence).

The CDR3 region is CASSQAGPSRTEAFF. The chain employs TRBV3-1 and TRBJ1-1. Germline V CDR1 and CDR2: LGHDT, YNNKEL (reference sequence). This CDR3 contains 15 residues.

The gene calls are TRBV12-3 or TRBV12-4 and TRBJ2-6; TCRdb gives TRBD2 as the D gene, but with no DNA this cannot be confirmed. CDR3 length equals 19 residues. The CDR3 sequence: CASRNPFTTSVSGANVLTF.

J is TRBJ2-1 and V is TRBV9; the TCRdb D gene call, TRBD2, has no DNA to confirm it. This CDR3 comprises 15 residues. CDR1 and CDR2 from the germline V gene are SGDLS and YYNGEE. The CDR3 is CAGTLAGGHYNEQFF.

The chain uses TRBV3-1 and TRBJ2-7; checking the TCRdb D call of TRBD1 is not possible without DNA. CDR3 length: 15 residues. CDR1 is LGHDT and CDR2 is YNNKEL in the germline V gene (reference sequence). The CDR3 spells CASSWDRGFVYEQYF.

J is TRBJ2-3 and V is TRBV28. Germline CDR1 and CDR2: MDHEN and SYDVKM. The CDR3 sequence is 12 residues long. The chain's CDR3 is CASSLERDTQYF. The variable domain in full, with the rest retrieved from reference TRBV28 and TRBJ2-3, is DVKVTQSSRYLVKRTGEKVFLECVQDMDHENMFWYRQDPGLGLRLIYFSYDVKMKEKGDIPEGYSVSREKKERFSLILESASTNQTSMYLCASSLERDTQYFGPGTRLTVL.

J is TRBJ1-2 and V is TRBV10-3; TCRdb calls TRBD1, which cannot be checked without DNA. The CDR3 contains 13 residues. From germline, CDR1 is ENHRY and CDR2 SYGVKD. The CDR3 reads CAIYGGAHYGYTF.

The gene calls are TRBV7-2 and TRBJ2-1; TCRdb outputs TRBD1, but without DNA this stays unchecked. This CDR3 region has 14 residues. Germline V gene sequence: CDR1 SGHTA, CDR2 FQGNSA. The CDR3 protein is CASSPPGVDNEQFF.

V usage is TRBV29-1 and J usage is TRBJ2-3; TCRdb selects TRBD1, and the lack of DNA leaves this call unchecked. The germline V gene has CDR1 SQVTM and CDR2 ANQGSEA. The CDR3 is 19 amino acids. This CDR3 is CSVEHVRDRIVLRTDMQYF.

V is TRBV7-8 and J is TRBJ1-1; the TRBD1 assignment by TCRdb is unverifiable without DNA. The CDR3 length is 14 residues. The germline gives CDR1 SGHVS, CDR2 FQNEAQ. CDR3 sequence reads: CASRLTGMNTEAFF.

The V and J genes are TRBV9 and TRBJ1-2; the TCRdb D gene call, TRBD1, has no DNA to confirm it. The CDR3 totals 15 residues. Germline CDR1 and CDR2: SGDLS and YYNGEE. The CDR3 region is CASSGAGGSNYGYTF.

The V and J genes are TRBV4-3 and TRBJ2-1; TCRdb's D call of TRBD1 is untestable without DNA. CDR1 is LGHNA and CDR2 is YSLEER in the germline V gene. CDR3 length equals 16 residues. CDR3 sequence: CASSQAYPLLGDEQFF.

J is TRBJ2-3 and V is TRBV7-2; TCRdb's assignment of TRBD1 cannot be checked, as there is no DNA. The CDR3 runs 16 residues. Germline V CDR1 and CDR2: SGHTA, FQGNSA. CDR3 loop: CASRTGQGGFSDTQYF.

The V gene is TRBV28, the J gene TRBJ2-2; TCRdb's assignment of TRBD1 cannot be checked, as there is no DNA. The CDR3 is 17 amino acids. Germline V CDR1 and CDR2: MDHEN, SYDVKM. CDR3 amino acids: CASSLEQGSWNTGELFF.

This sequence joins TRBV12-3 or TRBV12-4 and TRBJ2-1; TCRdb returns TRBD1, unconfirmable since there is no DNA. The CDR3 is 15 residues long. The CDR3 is CASSPDGRSYNEQFF.